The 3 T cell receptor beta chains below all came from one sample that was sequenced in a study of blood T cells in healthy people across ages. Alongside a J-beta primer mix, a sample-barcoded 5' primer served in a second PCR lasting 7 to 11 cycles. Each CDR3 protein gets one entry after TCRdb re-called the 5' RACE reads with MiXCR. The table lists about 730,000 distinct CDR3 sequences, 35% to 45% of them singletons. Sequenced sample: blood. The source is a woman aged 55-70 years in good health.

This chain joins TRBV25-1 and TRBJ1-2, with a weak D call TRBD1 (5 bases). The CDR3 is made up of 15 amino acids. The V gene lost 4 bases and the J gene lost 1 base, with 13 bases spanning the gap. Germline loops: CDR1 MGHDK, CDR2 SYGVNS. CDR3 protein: CASSAWDRSNYGYTF. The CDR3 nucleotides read TGTGCCAGCAGTGCCTGGGACCGGAGTAACTATGGCTACACCTTC.

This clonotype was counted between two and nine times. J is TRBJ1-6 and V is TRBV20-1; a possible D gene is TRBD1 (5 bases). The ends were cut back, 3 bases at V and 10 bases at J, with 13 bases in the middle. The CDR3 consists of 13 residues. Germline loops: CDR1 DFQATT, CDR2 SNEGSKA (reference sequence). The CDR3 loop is CSARRGVYSPLHF. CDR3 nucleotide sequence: TGCAGTGCTAGGCGGGGCGTTTACTCACCCCTCCACTTT.

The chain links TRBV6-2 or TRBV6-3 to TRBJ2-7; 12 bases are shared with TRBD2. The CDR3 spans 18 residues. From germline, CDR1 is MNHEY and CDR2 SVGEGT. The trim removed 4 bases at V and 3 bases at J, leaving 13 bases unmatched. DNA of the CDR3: TGTGCCAGCAGTTTGGGGATTTTACTAGCGGGGGGATTCTACGAGCAGTACTTC. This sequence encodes CASSLGILLAGGFYEQYF.